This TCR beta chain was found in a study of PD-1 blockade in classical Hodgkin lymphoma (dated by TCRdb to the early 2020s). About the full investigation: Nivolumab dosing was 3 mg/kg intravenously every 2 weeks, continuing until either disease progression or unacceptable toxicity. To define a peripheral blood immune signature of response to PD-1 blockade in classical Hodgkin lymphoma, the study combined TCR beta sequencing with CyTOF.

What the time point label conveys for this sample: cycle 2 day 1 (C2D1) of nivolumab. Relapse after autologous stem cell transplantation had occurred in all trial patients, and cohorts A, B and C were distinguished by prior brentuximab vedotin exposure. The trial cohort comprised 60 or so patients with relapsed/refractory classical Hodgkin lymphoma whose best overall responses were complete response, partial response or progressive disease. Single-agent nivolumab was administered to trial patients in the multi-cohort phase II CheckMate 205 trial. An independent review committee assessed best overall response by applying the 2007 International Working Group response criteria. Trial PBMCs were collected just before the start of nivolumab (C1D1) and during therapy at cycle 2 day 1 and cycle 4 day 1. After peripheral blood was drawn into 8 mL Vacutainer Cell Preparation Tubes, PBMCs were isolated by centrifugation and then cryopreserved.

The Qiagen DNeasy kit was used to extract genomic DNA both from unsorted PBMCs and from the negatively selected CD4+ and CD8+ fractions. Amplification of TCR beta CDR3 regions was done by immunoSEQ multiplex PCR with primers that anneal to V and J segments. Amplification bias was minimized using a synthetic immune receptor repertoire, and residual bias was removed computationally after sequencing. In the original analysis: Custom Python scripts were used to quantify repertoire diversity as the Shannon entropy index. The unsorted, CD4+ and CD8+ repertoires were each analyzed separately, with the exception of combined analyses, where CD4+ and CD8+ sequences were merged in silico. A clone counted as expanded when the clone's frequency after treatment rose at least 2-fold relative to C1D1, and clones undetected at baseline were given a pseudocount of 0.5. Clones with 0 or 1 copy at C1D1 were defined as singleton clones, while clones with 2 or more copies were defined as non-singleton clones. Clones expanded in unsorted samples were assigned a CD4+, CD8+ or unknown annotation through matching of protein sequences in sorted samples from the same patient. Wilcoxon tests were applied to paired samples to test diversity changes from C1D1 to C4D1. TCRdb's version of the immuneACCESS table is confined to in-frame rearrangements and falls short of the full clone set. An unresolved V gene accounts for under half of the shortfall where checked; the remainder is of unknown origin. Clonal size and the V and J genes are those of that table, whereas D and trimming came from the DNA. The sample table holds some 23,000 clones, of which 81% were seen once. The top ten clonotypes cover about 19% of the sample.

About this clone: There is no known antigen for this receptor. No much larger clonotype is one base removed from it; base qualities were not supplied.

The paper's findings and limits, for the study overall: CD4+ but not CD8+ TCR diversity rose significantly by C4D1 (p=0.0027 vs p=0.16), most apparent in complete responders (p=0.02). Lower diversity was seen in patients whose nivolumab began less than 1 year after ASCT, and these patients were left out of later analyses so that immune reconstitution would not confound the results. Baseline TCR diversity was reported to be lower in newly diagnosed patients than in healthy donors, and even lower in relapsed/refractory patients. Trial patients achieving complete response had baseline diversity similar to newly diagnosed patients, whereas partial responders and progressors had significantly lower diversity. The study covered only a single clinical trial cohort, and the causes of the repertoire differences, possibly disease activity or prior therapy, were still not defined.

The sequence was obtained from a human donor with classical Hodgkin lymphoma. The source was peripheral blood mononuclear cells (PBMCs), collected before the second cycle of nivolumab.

CDR3 protein: CASSPGQVHEQYF. The base sequence is TGTGCCAGCAGCCCCGGACAGGTCCACGAGCAGTACTTC. The chain is encoded by TRBV9 joined to TRBJ2-7, and TRBD1 matches 7 of the central bases. The CDR3 has 13 amino acids, counting the end cysteine and phenylalanine. Only the CDR3 portion is preserved as DNA: 39 bases, with reading frame beginning at the first base. CDR1 is given as SGDLS and CDR2 as YYNGEE, both from the germline V gene. After removal of 4 bases from V and 5 bases from J, the junction retains 6 bases not matched to a gene.